Sequencing of this T cell receptor (beta chain) was carried out in a study of regulatory T cells in long-lasting Graves disease. J was trimmed by 0 bases and V by 3 bases; bases with no gene match: 8. This CDR3 is built from 19 residues. Germline CDR1 SGHKS, CDR2 YYEKEE (reference sequence). Specified time point: newly diagnosed GD, antithyroid drugs for less than 3 months. PBMC-extracted RNA yielded the TCR library. Library construction for TCR beta used iRepertoire HTBI primers and Arm-PCR of CDR3 regions. How the authors handled the data: Spanning all samples, the identified segments comprised approximately 60 TRBV and 14 TRBJ. TCRdb re-called the multiplex PCR reads with MiXCR, one entry per CDR3 protein. The V and J calls follow TCRdb's processing rather than the paper's. The sample has under 500,000 distinct CDR3 sequences, around 17% seen once; the top ten hold roughly 10%. This clonotype has only a few counts.

These sequences were also reported in another study, on T cells in Graves' hyperthyroidism and ophthalmopathy. This second report adds: The TCR CDR3 was amplified in a first-round RT-PCR using the HTBI primer set.

This clonotype was sampled from a young woman with Graves disease. The rearrangement joins TRBV5-5 to TRBJ1-6; 11 positions match TRBD1. Specimen: peripheral blood mononuclear cells (PBMCs), collected at new diagnosis, from a patient treated with antithyroid drugs. The CDR3 DNA reads TGTGCCAGCAGCTACCGGGACAGGGGGTCTAGCTCCTATAATTCACCCCTCCACTTT. Amino acid sequence: CASSYRDRGSSSYNSPLHF.